This TCR beta chain was sequenced in a study of blood T cell repertoires in COVID-19. The ends were cut back, 3 bases at V and 3 bases at J, with 15 bases in the middle. Germline lookup yields CDR1 KGHSH and CDR2 LQKENI. There are 15 residues in the CDR3. This table comes from immunoSEQ multiplex PCR, and its TCRdb copy is limited to in-frame clones, with some not included. Of 170,000 or so clones in the sample, more than 75% were seen once. This receptor was obtained from a woman between 45 and 60 years old who had recovered from COVID-19. Sequencing input: PBMCs or T cells enriched from blood (not recorded which). The V call is TRBV18, the J call TRBJ2-7, with D possibly matching TRBD1 (6 bases). The CDR3 DNA is TGTGCCAGCTCACCGAGACAGGTTTCTTTCTACGAGCAGTACTTC. Amino acid sequence: CASSPRQVSFYEQYF.